This entry describes one TCR beta chain. The antigen remains unidentified. This entry comes from a study of cytomegalovirus exposure and HLA in healthy donors. Study summary: It was reported in a later analysis that the 90 to 150 validation repertoires used the same platform as the approximately 620 first-cohort repertoires.

Points from the study as a whole: Cytomegalovirus-associated TCR beta chains were listed, numbering 164.

The data were produced by immunoSEQ multiplex PCR, yet TCRdb's version contains in-frame clones alone and is incomplete. The table lists 250,000 to 350,000 clones, roughly 90% of them singletons. CDR1 is SGHVS and CDR2 is FQNEAQ in the germline V gene. V trimming: 0 bases; J trimming: 8 bases; junction bases outside the gene matches: 21. This CDR3 is built from 21 residues. V is TRBV7-8 and J is TRBJ2-1; 11 bases map to TRBD2. The sequenced material came from PBMCs. This TCR was sampled from a woman aged 18-30 years in good health and CMV-seronegative. CDR3 bases: TGTGCCAGCAGCTTAGCGCTAAGGGGTAGCGGGAGGGCCGCAGATGCCGATGAGCAGTTCTTC. Amino acid sequence: CASSLALRGSGRAADADEQFF.